The rows below give T cell receptor beta chains drawn from one sample of a study of blood T cell repertoires in COVID-19. TCRdb keeps only in-frame clones here, not all; method: immunoSEQ multiplex PCR. The sample carries 300,000 or so clones, 70% to 90% recorded once. Sequencing was carried out using peripheral blood. These receptors all come from a woman between 45 and 60 years old who had recovered from COVID-19. CDR3s include the opening cysteine and the closing phenylalanine or tryptophan. D genes are given only for firm matches. The listing skips clone size in some rows; elsewhere it reads once, few, many or a size class.

size,V,J,D,CDR3,DNA
NA,TRBV6-5,TRBJ1-6,TRBD1,CASSYEGQGDSPLHF,TGTGCCAGCAGTTACGAGGGTCAGGGGGATTCACCCCTCCACTTT
NA,TRBV5-4,TRBJ2-7,TRBD2,CASSLKGLAREQYF,TGTGCCAGCAGCTTGAAGGGACTAGCGAGAGAGCAGTACTTC
NA,TRBV29-1,TRBJ2-7,NA,CSVDKGGGYEQYF,TGCAGCGTTGATAAAGGGGGGGGCTACGAGCAGTACTTC
NA,TRBV5-6,TRBJ1-2,NA,CASSFTGYAGYTF,TGTGCCAGCAGCTTTACAGGGTACGCTGGCTACACCTTC
NA,TRBV18,TRBJ1-1,NA,CASSPSNSNTEAFF,TGTGCCAGCTCACCGTCTAATTCCAACACTGAAGCTTTCTTT
NA,TRBV6-5,TRBJ1-1,NA,CASRSGMNTEAFF,TGTGCCTCCAGGTCAGGGATGAACACTGAAGCTTTCTTT
NA,TRBV3-1/TRBV3-2,TRBJ2-4,NA,CASSHQAKNIQYF,TGTGCCAGCAGCCACCAAGCCAAAAACATTCAGTACTTC
NA,TRBV7-3,TRBJ2-5,TRBD1,CASSTLGQGETQYF,TGTGCCAGCAGCACCCTTGGACAGGGGGAGACCCAGTACTTC
NA,TRBV30,TRBJ2-3,TRBD1,CASHRGTGEGDTQYF,TGTGCCTCCCATCGTGGGACAGGGGAAGGAGATACGCAGTATTTT
few,TRBV19,TRBJ1-2,NA,CASSNSRANYGYTF,TGTGCCAGTAGCAATAGTAGAGCGAACTATGGCTACACCTTC
NA,TRBV21-1,TRBJ1-3,NA,CASSTPGTESPSSGNTIYF,TGTGCCAGCAGCACACCCGGCACAGAATCACCCAGCTCTGGAAACACCATATATTTT
NA,TRBV6-6,TRBJ1-5,TRBD1,CASSYSGDRFQPQHF,TGTGCCAGCAGTTACAGTGGGGACAGGTTTCAGCCCCAGCATTTT
NA,TRBV18,TRBJ2-7,TRBD1,CASSPKQGDDEQYF,TGTGCCAGCTCACCTAAACAGGGGGATGACGAGCAGTACTTC
NA,TRBV9,TRBJ1-4,TRBD1,CASSRDSLNEKLFF,TGTGCCAGCAGCCGGGACAGCCTAAATGAAAAACTGTTTTTT
NA,TRBV2,TRBJ2-7,TRBD2,CASRVIAGSSYEQYF,TGTGCCAGCCGTGTAATAGCGGGGAGCTCCTACGAGCAGTACTTC
NA,TRBV10-3,TRBJ2-2,TRBD2,CAIRSGTRATGELFF,TGTGCCATCAGATCCGGGACTAGGGCTACCGGGGAGCTGTTTTTT
once,TRBV25-1,TRBJ2-7,NA,CASSEGEDRPSYEQYF,TGTGCCAGCAGTGAGGGGGAAGACAGGCCCTCCTACGAGCAGTACTTC
NA,TRBV29-1,TRBJ2-7,TRBD2,CSALAGGAGEQYF,TGCAGCGCACTAGCGGGAGGCGCGGGCGAGCAGTACTTC